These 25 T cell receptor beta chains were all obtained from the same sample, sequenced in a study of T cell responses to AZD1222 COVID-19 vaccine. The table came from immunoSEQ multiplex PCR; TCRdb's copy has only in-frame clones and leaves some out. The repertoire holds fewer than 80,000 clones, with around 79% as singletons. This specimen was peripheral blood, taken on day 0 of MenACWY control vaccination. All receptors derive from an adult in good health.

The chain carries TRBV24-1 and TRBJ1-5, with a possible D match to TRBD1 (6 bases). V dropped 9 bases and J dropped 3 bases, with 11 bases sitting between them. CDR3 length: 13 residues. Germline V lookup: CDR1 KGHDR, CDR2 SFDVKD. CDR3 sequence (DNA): TGTGCCACCTTCGGACAGCTCAATCAGCCCCAGCATTTT. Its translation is CATFGQLNQPQHF.

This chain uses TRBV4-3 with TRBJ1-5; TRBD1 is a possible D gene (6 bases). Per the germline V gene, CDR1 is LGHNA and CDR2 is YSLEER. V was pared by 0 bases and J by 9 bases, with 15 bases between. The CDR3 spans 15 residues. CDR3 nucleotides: TGCGCCAGCAGCCAAGATGTTTCAGGGGCTGGGCCCCAGCATTTT. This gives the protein CASSQDVSGAGPQHF.

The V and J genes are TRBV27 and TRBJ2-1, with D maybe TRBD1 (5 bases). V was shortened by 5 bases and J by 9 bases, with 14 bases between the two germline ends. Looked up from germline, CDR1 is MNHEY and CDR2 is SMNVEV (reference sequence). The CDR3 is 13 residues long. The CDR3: CASSPSWGSEQFF. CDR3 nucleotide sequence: TGTGCCAGCAGTCCCTCTTGGGGCTCTGAGCAGTTCTTC.

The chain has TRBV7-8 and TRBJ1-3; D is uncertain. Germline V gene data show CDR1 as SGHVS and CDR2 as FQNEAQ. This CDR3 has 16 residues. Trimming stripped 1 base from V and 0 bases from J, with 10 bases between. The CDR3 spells CASSLGNPTSGNTIYF. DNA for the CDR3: TGTGCCAGCAGCTTAGGGAATCCCACCTCTGGAAACACCATATATTTT.

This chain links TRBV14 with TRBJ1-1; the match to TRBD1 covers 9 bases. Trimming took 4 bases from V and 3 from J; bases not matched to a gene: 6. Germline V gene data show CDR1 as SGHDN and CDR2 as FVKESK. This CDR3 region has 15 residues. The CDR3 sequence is CASSRRWDRDTEAFF. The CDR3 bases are TGTGCCAGCAGCCGCAGGTGGGACAGGGACACTGAAGCTTTCTTT.

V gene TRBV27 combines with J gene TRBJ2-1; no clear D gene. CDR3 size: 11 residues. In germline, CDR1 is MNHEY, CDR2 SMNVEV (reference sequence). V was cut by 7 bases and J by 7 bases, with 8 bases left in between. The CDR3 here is CASTMANEQFF. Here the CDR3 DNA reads TGTGCCAGCACTATGGCGAATGAGCAGTTCTTC.

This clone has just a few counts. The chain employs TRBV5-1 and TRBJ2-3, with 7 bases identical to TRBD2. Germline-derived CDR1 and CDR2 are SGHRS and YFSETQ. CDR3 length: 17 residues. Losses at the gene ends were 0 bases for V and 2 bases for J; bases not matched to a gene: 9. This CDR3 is CASSLGGLAGFTDTQYF. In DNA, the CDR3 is TGCGCCAGCAGCTTGGGAGGCTTAGCGGGCTTCACAGATACGCAGTATTTT.

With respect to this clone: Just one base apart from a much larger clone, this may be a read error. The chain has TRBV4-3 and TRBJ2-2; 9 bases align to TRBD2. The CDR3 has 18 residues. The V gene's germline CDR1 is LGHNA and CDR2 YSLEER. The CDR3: CARSPRGAGGGSAGELFF. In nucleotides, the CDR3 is TGCGCCCGCAGCCCCCGGGGAGCGGGGGGCGGGAGCGCCGGGGAGCTGTTTTTT.

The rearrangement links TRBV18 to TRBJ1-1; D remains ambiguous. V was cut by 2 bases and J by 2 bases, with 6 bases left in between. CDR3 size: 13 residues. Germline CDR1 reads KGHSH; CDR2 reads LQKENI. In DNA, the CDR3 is TGTGCCAGCTCACCAAGAGTCAACACTGAAGCTTTCTTT. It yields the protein CASSPRVNTEAFF.

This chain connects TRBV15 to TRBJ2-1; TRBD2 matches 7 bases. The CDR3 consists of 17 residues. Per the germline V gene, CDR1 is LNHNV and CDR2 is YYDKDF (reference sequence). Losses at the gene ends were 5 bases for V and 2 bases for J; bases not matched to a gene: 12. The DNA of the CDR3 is TGTGCCACCAGCCCCCAGGGTAGCGGGTTCGCCTACAATGAGCAGTTCTTC. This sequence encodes CATSPQGSGFAYNEQFF.

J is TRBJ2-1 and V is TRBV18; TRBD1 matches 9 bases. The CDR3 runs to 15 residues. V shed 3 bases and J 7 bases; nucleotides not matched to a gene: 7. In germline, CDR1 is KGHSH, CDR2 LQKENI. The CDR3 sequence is CASSPAGTGRNEQFF. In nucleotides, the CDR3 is TGTGCCAGCTCACCGGCCGGGACAGGGAGGAATGAGCAGTTCTTC.

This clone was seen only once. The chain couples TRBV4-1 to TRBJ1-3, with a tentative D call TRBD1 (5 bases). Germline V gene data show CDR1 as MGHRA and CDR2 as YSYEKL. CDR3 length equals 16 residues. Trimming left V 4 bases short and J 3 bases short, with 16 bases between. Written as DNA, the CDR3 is TGCGCCAGCAGCCGCAACTATGGGGCTGATGGAAACACCATATATTTT. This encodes CASSRNYGADGNTIYF.

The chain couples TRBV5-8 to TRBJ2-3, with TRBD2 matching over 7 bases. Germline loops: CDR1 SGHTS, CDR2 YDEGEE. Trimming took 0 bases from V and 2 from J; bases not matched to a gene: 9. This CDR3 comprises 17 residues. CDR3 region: CASSLAGLAVATDTQYF. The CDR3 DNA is TGTGCCAGCAGCTTGGCCGGGCTAGCGGTAGCCACAGATACGCAGTATTTT.

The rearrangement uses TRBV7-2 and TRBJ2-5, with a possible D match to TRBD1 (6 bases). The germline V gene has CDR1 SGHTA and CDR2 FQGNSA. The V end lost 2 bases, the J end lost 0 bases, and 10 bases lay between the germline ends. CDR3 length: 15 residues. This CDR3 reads CASSLTTGDQETQYF. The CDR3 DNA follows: TGTGCCAGCAGCTTAACGACAGGAGACCAAGAGACCCAGTACTTC.

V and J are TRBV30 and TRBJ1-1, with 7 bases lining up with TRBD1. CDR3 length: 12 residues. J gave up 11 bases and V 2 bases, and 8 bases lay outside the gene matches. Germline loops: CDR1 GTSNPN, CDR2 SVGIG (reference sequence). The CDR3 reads CAWSPGQEAAFF. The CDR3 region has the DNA TGTGCCTGGAGTCCCGGACAGGAGGCCGCTTTCTTT.

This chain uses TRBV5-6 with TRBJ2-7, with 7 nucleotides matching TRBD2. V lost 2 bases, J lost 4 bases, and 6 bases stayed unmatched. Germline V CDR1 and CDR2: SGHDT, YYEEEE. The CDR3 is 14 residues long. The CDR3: CASSFVGGPYEQYF. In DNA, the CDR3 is TGTGCCAGCAGCTTTGTGGGAGGGCCTTACGAGCAGTACTTC.

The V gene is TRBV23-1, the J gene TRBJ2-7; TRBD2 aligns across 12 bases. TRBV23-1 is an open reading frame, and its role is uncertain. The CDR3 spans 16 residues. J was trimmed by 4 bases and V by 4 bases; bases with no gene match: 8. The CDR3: CASSPSRTSGIYEQYF. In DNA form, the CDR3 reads TGCGCCAGCAGTCCTTCCCGGACTAGCGGGATATACGAGCAGTACTTC.

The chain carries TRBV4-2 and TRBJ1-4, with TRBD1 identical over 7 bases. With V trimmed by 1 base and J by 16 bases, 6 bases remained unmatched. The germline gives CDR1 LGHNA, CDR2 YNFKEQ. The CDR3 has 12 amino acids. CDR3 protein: CASSQGTGAKFF. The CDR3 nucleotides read TGTGCCAGCAGCCAAGGCACAGGGGCAAAGTTTTTT.

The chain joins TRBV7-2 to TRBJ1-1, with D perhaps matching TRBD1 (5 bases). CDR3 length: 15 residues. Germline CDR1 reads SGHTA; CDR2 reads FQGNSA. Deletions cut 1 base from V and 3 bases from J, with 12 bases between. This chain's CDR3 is CASSLVPGIDTEAFF. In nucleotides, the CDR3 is TGTGCCAGCAGCTTAGTGCCAGGGATTGACACTGAAGCTTTCTTT. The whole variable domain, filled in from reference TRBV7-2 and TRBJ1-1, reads GAGVSQSPSNKVTEKGKDVELRCDPISGHTALYWYRQSLGQGLEFLIYFQGNSAPDKSGLPSDRFSAERTGGSVSTLTIQRTQQEDSAVYLCASSLVPGIDTEAFFGQGTRLTVV.

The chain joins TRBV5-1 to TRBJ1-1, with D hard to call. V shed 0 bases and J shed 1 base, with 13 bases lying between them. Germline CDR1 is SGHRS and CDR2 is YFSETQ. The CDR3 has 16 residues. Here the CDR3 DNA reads TGCGCCAGCAGCTTGGACGGATTGGGCCGGAACACTGAAGCTTTCTTT. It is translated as CASSLDGLGRNTEAFF.

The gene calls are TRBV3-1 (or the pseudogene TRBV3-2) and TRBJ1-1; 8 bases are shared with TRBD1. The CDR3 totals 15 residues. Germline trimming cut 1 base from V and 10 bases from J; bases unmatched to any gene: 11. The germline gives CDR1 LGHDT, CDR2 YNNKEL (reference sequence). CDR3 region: CASSQGGQVRLGAFF. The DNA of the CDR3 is TGTGCCAGCAGCCAAGGGGGACAGGTCCGTTTGGGAGCTTTCTTT.

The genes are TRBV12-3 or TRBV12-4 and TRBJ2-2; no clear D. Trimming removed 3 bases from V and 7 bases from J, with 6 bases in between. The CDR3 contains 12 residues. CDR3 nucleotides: TGTGCCAGCAGTTTTGGGGTCGGGGAGCTGTTTTTT. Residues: CASSFGVGELFF.

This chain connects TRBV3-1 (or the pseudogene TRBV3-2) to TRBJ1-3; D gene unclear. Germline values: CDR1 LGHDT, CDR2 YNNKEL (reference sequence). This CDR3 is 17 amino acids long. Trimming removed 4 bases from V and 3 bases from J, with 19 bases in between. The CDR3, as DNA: TGTGCCAGCAGCCCACTCCTGGAAACGGGAGGTGGAAACACCATATATTTT. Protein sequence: CASSPLLETGGGNTIYF.

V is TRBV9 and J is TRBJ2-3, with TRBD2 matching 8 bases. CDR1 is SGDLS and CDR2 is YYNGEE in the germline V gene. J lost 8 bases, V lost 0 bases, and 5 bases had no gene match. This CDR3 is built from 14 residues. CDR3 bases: TGTGCCAGCAGCGTAGACGGGGGGGCCGGTACGCAGTATTTT. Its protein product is CASSVDGGAGTQYF.

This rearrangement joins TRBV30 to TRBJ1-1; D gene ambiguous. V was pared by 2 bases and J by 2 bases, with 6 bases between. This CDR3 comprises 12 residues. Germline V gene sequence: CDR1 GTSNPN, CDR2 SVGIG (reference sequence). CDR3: CAWSLVNTEAFF. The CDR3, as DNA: TGTGCCTGGAGTCTGGTCAACACTGAAGCTTTCTTT.